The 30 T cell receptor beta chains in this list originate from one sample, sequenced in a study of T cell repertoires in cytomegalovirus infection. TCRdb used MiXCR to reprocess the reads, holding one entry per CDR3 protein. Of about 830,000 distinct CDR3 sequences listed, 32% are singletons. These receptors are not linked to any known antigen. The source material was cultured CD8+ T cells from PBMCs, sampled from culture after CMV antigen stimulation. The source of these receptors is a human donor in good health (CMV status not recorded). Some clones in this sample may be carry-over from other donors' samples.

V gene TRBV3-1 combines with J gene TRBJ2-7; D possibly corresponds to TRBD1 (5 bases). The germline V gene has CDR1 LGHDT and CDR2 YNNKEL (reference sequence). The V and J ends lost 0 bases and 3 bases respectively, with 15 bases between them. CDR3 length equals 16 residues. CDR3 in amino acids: CASSQEATGTFYEQYF. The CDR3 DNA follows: TGTGCCAGCAGCCAAGAGGCAACAGGTACTTTCTACGAGCAGTACTTC.

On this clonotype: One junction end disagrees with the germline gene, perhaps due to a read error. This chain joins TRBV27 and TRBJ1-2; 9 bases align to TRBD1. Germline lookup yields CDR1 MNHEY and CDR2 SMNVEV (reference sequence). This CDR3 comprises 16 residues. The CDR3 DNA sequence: TGTGCCAACAGTCGGGACAGGGCTGGTTATAACTATGGCTACACCTTC. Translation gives CANSRDRAGYNYGYTF.

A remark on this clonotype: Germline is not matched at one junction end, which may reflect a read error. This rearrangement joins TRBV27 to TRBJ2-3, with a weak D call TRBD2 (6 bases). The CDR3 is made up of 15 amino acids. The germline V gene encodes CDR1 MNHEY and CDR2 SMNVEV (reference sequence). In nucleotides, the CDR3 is TGTGCCAGCAGCCTAAGATTAGCCGGGGGAGATATGCAGTATTTT. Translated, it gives CASSLRLAGGDMQYF.

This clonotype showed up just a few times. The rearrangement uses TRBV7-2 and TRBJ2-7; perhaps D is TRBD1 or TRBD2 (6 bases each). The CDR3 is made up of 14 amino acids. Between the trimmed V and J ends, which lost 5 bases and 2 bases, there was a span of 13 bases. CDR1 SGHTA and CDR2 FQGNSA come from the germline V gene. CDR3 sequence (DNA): TGTGCCAGCAGCCCGCGGGACATTACCTACGAGCAGTACTTC. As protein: CASSPRDITYEQYF.

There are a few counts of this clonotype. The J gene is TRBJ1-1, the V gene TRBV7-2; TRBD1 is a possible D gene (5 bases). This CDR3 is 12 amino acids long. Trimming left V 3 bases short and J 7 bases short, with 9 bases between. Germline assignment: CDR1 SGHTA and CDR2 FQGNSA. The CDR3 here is CASSLGGIEAFF. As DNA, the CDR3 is TGTGCCAGCAGCTTGGGGGGGATTGAAGCTTTCTTT.

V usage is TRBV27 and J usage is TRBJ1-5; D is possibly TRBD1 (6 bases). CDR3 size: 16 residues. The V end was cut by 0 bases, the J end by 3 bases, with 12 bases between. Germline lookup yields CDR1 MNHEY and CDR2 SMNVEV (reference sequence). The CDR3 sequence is CASSLSGGLVNQPQHF. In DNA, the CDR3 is TGTGCCAGCAGTTTATCGGGGGGGCTGGTCAATCAGCCCCAGCATTTT.

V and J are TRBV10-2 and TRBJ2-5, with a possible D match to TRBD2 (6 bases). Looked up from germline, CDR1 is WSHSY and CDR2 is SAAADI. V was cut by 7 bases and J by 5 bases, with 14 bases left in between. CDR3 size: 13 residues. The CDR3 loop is CASKGLPPETQYF. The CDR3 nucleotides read TGCGCCAGCAAGGGACTGCCACCTGAGACCCAGTACTTC.

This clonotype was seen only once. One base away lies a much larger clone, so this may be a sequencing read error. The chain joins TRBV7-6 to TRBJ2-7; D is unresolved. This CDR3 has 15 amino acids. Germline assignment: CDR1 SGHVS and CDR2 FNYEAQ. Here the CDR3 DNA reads TGTGCCAACAGCTTAAGGCCCGGCGATCACGACGAGCAGTACTTC. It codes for CANSLRPGDHDEQYF.

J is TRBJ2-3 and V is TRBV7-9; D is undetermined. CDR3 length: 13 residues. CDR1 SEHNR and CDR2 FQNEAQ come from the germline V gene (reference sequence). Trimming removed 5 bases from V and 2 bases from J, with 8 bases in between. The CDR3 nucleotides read TGTGCCAGCAGCACTGGGCACACAGATACGCAGTATTTT. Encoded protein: CASSTGHTDTQYF.

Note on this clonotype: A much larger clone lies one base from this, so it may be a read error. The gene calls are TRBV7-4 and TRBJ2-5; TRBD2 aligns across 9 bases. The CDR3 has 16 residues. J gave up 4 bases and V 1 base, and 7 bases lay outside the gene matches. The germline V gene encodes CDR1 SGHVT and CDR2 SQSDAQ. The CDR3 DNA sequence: TGTGCCAGCAGCTTAGTAAGCGGGGGGCTTCTAGAGACCCAGTACTTC. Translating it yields CASSLVSGGLLETQYF.

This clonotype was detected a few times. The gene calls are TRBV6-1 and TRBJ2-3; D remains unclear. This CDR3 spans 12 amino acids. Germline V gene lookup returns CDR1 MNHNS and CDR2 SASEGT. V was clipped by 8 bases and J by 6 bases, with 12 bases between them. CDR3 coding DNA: TGTGCCAGCGATGGGCCCGGTGATACGCAGTATTTT. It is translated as CASDGPGDTQYF.

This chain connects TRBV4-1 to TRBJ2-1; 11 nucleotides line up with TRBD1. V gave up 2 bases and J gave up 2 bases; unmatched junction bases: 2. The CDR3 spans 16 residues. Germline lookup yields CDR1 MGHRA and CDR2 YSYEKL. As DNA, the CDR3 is TGCGCCAGCAGCCAACGGACAGGGGGCGCCTACAATGAGCAGTTCTTC. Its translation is CASSQRTGGAYNEQFF.

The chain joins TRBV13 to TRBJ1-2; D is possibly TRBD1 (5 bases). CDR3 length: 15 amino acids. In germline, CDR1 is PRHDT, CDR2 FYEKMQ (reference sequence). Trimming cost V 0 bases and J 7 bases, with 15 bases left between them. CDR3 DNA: TGTGCCAGCAGCTTAGGCCTGGGGCCTAGCCCTGGCTACACCTTC. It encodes CASSLGLGPSPGYTF.

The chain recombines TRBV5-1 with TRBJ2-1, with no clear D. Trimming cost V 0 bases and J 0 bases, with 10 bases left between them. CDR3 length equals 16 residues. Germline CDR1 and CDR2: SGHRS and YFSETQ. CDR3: CASSLAALSSYNEQFF. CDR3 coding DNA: TGCGCCAGCAGCTTGGCAGCGTTGAGCTCCTACAATGAGCAGTTCTTC.

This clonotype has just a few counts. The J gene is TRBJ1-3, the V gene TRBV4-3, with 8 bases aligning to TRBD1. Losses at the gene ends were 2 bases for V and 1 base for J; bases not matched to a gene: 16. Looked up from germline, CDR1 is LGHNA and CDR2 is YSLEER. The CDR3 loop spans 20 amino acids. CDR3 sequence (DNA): TGCGCCAGCAGCCAATGGGAATGGGGCCGGGACAGGAGATCTGGAAACACCATATATTTT. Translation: CASSQWEWGRDRRSGNTIYF.

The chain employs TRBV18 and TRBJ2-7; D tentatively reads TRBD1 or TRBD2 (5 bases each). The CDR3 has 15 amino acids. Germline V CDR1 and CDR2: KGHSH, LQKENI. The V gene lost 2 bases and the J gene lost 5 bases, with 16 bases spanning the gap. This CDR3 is CASSPGSGRGDEQYV. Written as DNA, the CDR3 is TGTGCCAGCTCACCAGGGAGCGGCCGAGGGGACGAGCAGTACGTC.

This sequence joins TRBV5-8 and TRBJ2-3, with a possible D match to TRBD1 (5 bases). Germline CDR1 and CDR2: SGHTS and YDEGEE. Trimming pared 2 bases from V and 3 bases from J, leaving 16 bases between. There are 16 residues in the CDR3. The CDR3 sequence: CASSLVPRVTTDTQYF. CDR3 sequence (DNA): TGTGCCAGCAGCTTAGTCCCCAGGGTTACGACAGATACGCAGTATTTT.

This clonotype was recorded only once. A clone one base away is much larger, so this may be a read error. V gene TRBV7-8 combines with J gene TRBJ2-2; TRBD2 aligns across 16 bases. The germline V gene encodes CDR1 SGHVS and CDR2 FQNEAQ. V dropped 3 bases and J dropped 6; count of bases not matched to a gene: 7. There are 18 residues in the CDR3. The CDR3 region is CASSLGLAGGPDSGELFF. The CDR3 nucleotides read TGTGCCAGCAGCTTGGGACTAGCGGGGGGGCCGGACTCCGGGGAGCTGTTTTTT.

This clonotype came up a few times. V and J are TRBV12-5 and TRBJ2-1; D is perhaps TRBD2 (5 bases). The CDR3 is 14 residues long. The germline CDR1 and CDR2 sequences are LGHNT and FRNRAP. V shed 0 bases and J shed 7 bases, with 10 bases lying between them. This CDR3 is CASGLVAGVNEQFF. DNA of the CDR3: TGTGCTAGTGGTTTGGTAGCCGGGGTTAATGAGCAGTTCTTC.

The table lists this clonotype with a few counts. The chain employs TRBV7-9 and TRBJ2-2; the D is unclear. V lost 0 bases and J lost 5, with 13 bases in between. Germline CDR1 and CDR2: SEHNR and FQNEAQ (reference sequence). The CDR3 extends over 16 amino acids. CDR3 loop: CASSLAAVTRTGELFF. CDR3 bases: TGTGCCAGCAGCTTAGCGGCGGTTACCAGAACCGGGGAGCTGTTTTTT.

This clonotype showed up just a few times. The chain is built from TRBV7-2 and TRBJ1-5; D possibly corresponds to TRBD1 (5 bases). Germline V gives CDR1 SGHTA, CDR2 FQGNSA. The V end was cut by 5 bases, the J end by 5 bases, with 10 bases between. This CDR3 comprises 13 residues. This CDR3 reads CASSTGAYQPQHF. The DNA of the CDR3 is TGTGCCAGCAGCACAGGAGCGTATCAGCCCCAGCATTTT.

The CDR3 here is CASSEGQGGDEQFF. As DNA, the CDR3 is TGTGCCAGCAGTGAAGGGCAGGGTGGGGATGAGCAGTTCTTC. The chain joins TRBV2 to TRBJ2-1, with D possibly being TRBD1 (5 bases). This CDR3 has 14 amino acids. Looked up from germline, CDR1 is SNHLY and CDR2 is FYNNEI. The V gene lost 1 base and the J gene lost 8 bases, with 12 bases spanning the gap. Looking up the rest from reference TRBV2 and TRBJ2-1 gives the full variable domain: EPEVTQTPSHQVTQMGQEVILRCVPISNHLYFYWYRQILGQKVEFLVSFYNNEISEKSEIFDDQFSVERPDGSNFTLKIRSTKLEDSAMYFCASSEGQGGDEQFFGPGTRLTVL.

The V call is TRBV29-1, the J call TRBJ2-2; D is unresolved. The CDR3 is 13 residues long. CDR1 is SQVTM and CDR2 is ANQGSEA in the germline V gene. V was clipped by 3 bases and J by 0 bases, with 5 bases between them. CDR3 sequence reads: CSVDRTNTGELFF. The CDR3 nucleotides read TGCAGCGTTGACAGGACGAACACCGGGGAGCTGTTTTTT.

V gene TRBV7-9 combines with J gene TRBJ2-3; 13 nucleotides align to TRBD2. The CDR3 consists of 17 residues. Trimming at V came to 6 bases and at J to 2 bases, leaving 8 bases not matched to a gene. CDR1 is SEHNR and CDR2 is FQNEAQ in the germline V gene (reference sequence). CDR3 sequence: CASSNPGLAGVTDTQYF. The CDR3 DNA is TGTGCCAGCAGTAACCCAGGACTAGCGGGGGTCACAGATACGCAGTATTTT. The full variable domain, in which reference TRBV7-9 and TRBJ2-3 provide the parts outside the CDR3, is DTGVSQNPRHKITKRGQNVTFRCDPISEHNRLYWYRQTLGQGPEFLTYFQNEAQLEKSRLLSDRFSAERPKGSFSTLEIQRTEQGDSAMYLCASSNPGLAGVTDTQYFGPGTRLTVL.

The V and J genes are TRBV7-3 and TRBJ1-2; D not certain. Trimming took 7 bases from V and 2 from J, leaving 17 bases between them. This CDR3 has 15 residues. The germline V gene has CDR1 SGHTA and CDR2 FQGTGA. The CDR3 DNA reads TGTGCCAGCACCGACCTCGGGCCCCACAACTATGGCTACACCTTC. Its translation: CASTDLGPHNYGYTF.

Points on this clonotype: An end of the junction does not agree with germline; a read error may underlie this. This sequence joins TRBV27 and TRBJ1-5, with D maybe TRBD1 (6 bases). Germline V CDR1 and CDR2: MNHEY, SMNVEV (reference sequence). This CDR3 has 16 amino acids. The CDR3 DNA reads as TGTGCCAGCAGTACCTCAGCAGGGGAGAGCAATCTGCCCCAGCATTTT. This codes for CASSTSAGESNLPQHF.

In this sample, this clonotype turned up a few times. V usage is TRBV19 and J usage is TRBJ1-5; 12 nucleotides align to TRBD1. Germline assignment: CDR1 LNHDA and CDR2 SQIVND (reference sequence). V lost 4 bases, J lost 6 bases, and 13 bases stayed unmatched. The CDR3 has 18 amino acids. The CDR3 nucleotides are TGTGCCAGTAGTAATTCAAGGGACAGGGGGCCTGGGCGTCAGCCCCAGCATTTT. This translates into CASSNSRDRGPGRQPQHF.

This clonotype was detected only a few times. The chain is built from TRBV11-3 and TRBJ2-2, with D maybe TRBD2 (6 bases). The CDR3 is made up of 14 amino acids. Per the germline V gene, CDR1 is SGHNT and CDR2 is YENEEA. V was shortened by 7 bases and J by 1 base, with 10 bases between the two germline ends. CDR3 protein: CASTWGGNTGELFF. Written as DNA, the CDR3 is TGTGCCAGCACCTGGGGAGGGAACACCGGGGAGCTGTTTTTT.

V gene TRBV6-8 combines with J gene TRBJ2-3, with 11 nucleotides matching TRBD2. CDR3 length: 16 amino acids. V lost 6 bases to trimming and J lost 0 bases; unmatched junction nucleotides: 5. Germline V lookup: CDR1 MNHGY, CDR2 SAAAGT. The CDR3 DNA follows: TGTGCCAGCAGGATTACTAGCGGGGGTAGCACAGATACGCAGTATTTT. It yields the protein CASRITSGGSTDTQYF.

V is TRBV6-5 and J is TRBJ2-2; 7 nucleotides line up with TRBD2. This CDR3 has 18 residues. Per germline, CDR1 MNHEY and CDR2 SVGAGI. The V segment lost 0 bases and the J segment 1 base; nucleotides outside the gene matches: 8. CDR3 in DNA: TGTGCCAGCAGTTACTCCACCGGACTAGGCTTGAACACCGGGGAGCTGTTTTTT. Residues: CASSYSTGLGLNTGELFF.